These 5 T cell receptor beta chains came from one sample sequenced in a study of shared clonotypes between healthy human individuals (dated by TCRdb to about 2020). Library construction relied on the immunoSEQ multiplex PCR assay. The table was pulled from immuneACCESS by TCRdb, which kept in-frame rearrangements only. Such tables lose some clones; where checked, under half of the loss comes from unresolved V genes, and the rest has no known cause. Present in this sample are roughly 1,500,000 clones, roughly 98% of which were seen just once. The ten top clones hold around 0.47% of the sample. The specimen sequenced was naive CD4+ T cells sorted from blood. This sample's cell subset or site label indicates: CD45RA+ positively selected. The origin of the receptors is a man aged 25 to 45 in good health.

The chain couples TRBV5-1 to TRBJ1-2, with D hard to call. Germline CDR1 is SGHRS and CDR2 is YFSETQ. The CDR3 has 13 amino acids. The V end lost 3 bases, the J end lost 3 bases, and 9 bases lay between the germline ends. The CDR3 nucleotides read TGCGCCAGCAGCTCACGACTTGACTATGGCTACACCTTC. It encodes CASSSRLDYGYTF. The variable domain in full, completed from reference TRBV5-1 and TRBJ1-2, reads KAGVTQTPRYLIKTRGQQVTLSCSPISGHRSVSWYQQTPGQGLQFLFEYFSETQRNKGNFPGRFSGRQFSNSRSEMNVSTLELGDSALYLCASSSRLDYGYTFGSGTRLTVV.

The rearrangement joins TRBV19 to TRBJ2-2, with 8 bases lining up with TRBD2. V lost 9 bases and J lost 1; bases outside the gene matches: 7. The CDR3 consists of 15 residues. Germline V lookup: CDR1 LNHDA, CDR2 SQIVND (reference sequence). CDR3 sequence reads: CASMDLAGNTGELFF. Written as DNA, the CDR3 is TGTGCCAGCATGGATCTAGCGGGGAACACCGGGGAGCTGTTTTTT. The variable domain in full, completed from reference TRBV19 and TRBJ2-2, reads DGGITQSPKYLFRKEGQNVTLSCEQNLNHDAMYWYRQDPGQGLRLIYYSQIVNDFQKGDIAEGYSVSREKKESFPLTVTSAQKNPTAFYLCASMDLAGNTGELFFGEGSRLTVL.

For the CDR3, the DNA is TGTGCCAGCAGCAAAGGACAGGGGGCCAGCGAGACCCAGTACTTC. It encodes CASSKGQGASETQYF. V gene TRBV5-4 combines with J gene TRBJ2-5, with 11 bases fitting TRBD1. J gave up 5 bases and V 4 bases, and 7 bases lay outside the gene matches. Germline assignment: CDR1 SGHNT and CDR2 YYREEE (reference sequence). The CDR3 length is 15 residues.

J is TRBJ1-3 and V is TRBV6-6; D gene ambiguous. V dropped 5 bases and J dropped 4 bases, with 12 bases sitting between them. The CDR3 is 14 amino acids. Germline V CDR1 and CDR2: MNHNY, SVGAGI (reference sequence). CDR3 protein: CASSPPGRGNTIYF. The DNA for the CDR3 is TGTGCCAGCAGTCCACCTGGGCGGGGAAACACCATATATTTT.

V and J are TRBV5-1 and TRBJ2-1, with D perhaps TRBD1 or TRBD2 (5 bases each). V was pared by 0 bases and J by 2 bases, with 9 bases between. Germline CDR1 SGHRS, CDR2 YFSETQ. The CDR3 extends over 15 amino acids. Here the CDR3 reads CASSLAGPPYNEQFF. CDR3 bases: TGCGCCAGCAGCTTGGCGGGGCCCCCCTACAATGAGCAGTTCTTC.